These T cell receptor beta chains were read from a single sample in a study of identical twins. TCRdb analysed the 5' RACE reads with MiXCR anew, one entry per CDR3 protein. The sample contains 1.5 million or so distinct CDR3 sequences, about 30% of which appear only once. Sequenced input: cord blood. The receptors originated from a newborn girl in good health. Both conserved end residues are trimmed from each CDR3. Fields, in order: V gene, CDR3 protein.

V gene: TRBV6-6
CDR3 protein: ASSPGGSDEKLF

V gene: TRBV6-5
CDR3 protein: ASSAQGATSGNTIY

V gene: TRBV5-6
CDR3 protein: ASSSPIYNSPLH

V gene: TRBV25-1
CDR3 protein: ASSGGGGWGNYGYT

V gene: TRBV5-6
CDR3 protein: ASSLGGAGIYEQY

V gene: TRBV28
CDR3 protein: ASSSGQGTQPQH

V gene: TRBV3-1
CDR3 protein: ASSPASGRTDTQY

V gene: TRBV6-1
CDR3 protein: ASYPRRGYNEQF

V gene: TRBV10-3
CDR3 protein: AISSALDSMNTEAF

V gene: TRBV3-1
CDR3 protein: ASSPRLSVNTEAF

V gene: TRBV20-1
CDR3 protein: SASGLAGVREQY

V gene: TRBV7-6
CDR3 protein: ASSSHSRATSGTHEQY

V gene: TRBV7-2
CDR3 protein: ASSLASAGQPQH

V gene: TRBV2
CDR3 protein: ASSEMHAGKNIQY

V gene: TRBV10-3
CDR3 protein: AISPGLAGRGGEQF

V gene: TRBV20-1
CDR3 protein: SAFPGLAGNSYEQY

V gene: TRBV24-1
CDR3 protein: ATSDWPLAGSYNEQF

V gene: TRBV28
CDR3 protein: ASSFKGNPATGETNQPQH

V gene: TRBV20-1
CDR3 protein: SAREYWGVHEQF

V gene: TRBV3-1
CDR3 protein: ASSPGIGGGTDTQY

V gene: TRBV4-1
CDR3 protein: ASPGDRGNYGYT

V gene: TRBV3-1
CDR3 protein: ASSPGTSIYNEQF

V gene: TRBV12-3/TRBV12-4
CDR3 protein: DTPVCGSTDTQY

V gene: TRBV29-1
CDR3 protein: SVALSYNSPLH

V gene: TRBV20-1
CDR3 protein: SAGPGGSSYNEQF

V gene: TRBV12-3/TRBV12-4
CDR3 protein: ASSLDRTGNSYEQY

V gene: TRBV21-1
CDR3 protein: ASSNQGDDYGYT

V gene: TRBV2
CDR3 protein: ASGGGYWEQF